This passage covers 30 T cell receptor beta chains from one sample sequenced in a study of T cell repertoires in cytomegalovirus infection. These receptors lack a known antigen. TCRdb re-called the reads through MiXCR, storing one row per CDR3 protein. The data contain 300,000 to 400,000 distinct CDR3 sequences, approximately 25% of them singletons. The material sequenced was cultured PBMCs, taken from culture after CMV antigen stimulation. These receptors all stem from a human donor in good health (CMV status not recorded). Some clones in this sample may be carry-over from other donors' samples.

This clonotype was observed many times. The chain recombines TRBV5-1 with TRBJ2-1; 8 bases fit TRBD1. CDR1 and CDR2 (germline): SGHRS, YFSETQ. The V and J ends lost 0 bases and 4 bases, in that order; junction bases with no gene match: 9. The CDR3 totals 17 residues. This chain's CDR3 is CASSLAGTGLIYNEQFF. CDR3 nucleotide sequence: TGCGCCAGCAGCTTGGCCGGGACAGGACTGATTTACAATGAGCAGTTCTTC. Full variable domain (outside the CDR3, taken from reference TRBV5-1 and TRBJ2-1): KAGVTQTPRYLIKTRGQQVTLSCSPISGHRSVSWYQQTPGQGLQFLFEYFSETQRNKGNFPGRFSGRQFSNSRSEMNVSTLELGDSALYLCASSLAGTGLIYNEQFFGPGTRLTVL.

This clonotype was recorded only once. The rearrangement joins TRBV28 to TRBJ1-4; weak D call: TRBD1 (6 bases). The CDR3 totals 14 residues. V lost 6 bases to trimming and J lost 8 bases, with 16 bases between them. Germline values: CDR1 MDHEN, CDR2 SYDVKM. This chain's CDR3 is CASRRGGLGEKLFF. CDR3 sequence (DNA): TGTGCCAGCAGACGTGGGGGGCTAGGAGAAAAACTGTTTTTT.

This clonotype was seen a handful of times. The chain employs TRBV7-3 and TRBJ2-7, with TRBD2 identical over 11 bases. Trimming at V came to 5 bases and at J to 6 bases, leaving 6 bases not matched to a gene. Per germline, CDR1 SGHTA and CDR2 FQGTGA. The CDR3 length is 14 residues. The CDR3 loop reads CASSLAGGQGEQYF. CDR3 bases: TGTGCCAGCAGCCTAGCGGGAGGACAGGGCGAGCAGTACTTC.

This clonotype was seen only a few times. V and J are TRBV20-1 and TRBJ2-1, with 12 nucleotides matching TRBD2. The germline gives CDR1 DFQATT, CDR2 SNEGSKA (reference sequence). The CDR3 has 13 amino acids. The CDR3 is CSAGTSGFYEQFF. For the CDR3, the DNA is TGCAGCGCCGGGACTAGCGGGTTCTATGAGCAGTTCTTC.

The CDR3 bases are TGTGCCAGCAGCTTCGGCCAGACTTCGACAGATACGCAGTATTTT. This sequence encodes CASSFGQTSTDTQYF. V is TRBV7-2 and J is TRBJ2-3; D not resolved. CDR3 length: 15 residues. Trimming removed 3 bases at V and 3 bases at J, with 13 bases between. The germline V gene has CDR1 SGHTA and CDR2 FQGNSA.

This clonotype was recorded a few times. The V call is TRBV20-1, the J call TRBJ2-1, with a possible D match to TRBD2 (5 bases). Germline values: CDR1 DFQATT, CDR2 SNEGSKA (reference sequence). The CDR3 length is 14 residues. Trimming left V 6 bases short and J 0 bases short, with 12 bases between. The CDR3 spells CSALTTISYNEQFF. In nucleotides, the CDR3 is TGCAGTGCACTCACGACTATCTCCTACAATGAGCAGTTCTTC.

The chain links TRBV7-6 to TRBJ2-3; 14 bases match TRBD2. Germline trimming cut 6 bases from V and 2 bases from J; bases unmatched to any gene: 7. The CDR3 is 17 residues long. Germline V CDR1 and CDR2: SGHVS, FNYEAQ. CDR3 sequence: CASSPWTSGRITDTQYF. DNA for the CDR3: TGTGCCAGCAGTCCTTGGACTAGCGGGAGGATCACAGATACGCAGTATTTT. Variable domain in full (rest from reference TRBV7-6 and TRBJ2-3): GAGVSQSPRYKVTKRGQDVALRCDPISGHVSLYWYRQALGQGPEFLTYFNYEAQQDKSGLPNDRFSAERPEGSISTLTIQRTEQRDSAMYRCASSPWTSGRITDTQYFGPGTRLTVL.

Only a few counts were recorded for this clonotype. CDR3 in amino acids: CASSPPNSGRYNEQFF. The CDR3 region has the DNA TGTGCCAGCTCACCACCTAACTCTGGGAGATACAATGAGCAGTTCTTC. The J gene is TRBJ2-1, the V gene TRBV18, with D perhaps matching TRBD2 (5 bases). The CDR3 sequence is 16 residues long. Trimming removed 0 bases from V and 4 bases from J, with 13 bases in between. Germline V lookup: CDR1 KGHSH, CDR2 LQKENI.

This clonotype was seen a single time. The gene calls are TRBV29-1 and TRBJ2-1; 11 bases agree with TRBD2. The CDR3 runs to 18 residues. Germline CDR1 and CDR2: SQVTM and ANQGSEA. J was trimmed by 4 bases and V by 5 bases; bases with no gene match: 16. CDR3 residues: CSVLGTSGTISNYNEQFF. The DNA of the CDR3 is TGCAGCGTTCTTGGGACTAGCGGAACCATATCAAATTACAATGAGCAGTTCTTC.

The table lists this clonotype with a few counts. Possible read error: a much larger clone is one base away. This chain uses TRBV7-2 with TRBJ2-3; D call uncertain. Germline CDR1 and CDR2: SGHTA and FQGNSA. The CDR3 has 13 amino acids. Trimming shortened V by 3 bases and J by 3 bases, and 7 bases separated the two germline ends. CDR3 amino acids: CASSFFGTDTQYF. The CDR3 coding sequence is TGTGCCAGCAGCTTCTTCGGGACAGATACGCAGTATTTT.

At least ten counts were recorded for this clonotype. This chain connects TRBV4-3 to TRBJ1-6; 7 bases agree with TRBD1. CDR1 and CDR2 from the germline V gene are LGHNA and YSLEER. There are 16 residues in the CDR3. J lost 10 bases, V lost 0 bases, and 9 bases had no gene match. CDR3 sequence reads: CASSQDPWDSGSPLHF. The CDR3 DNA reads TGCGCCAGCAGCCAAGATCCCTGGGACAGCGGGTCACCCCTCCACTTT.

The chain carries TRBV20-1 and TRBJ1-2, with D tentatively TRBD1 (6 bases). The CDR3 runs to 12 residues. Per germline, CDR1 DFQATT and CDR2 SNEGSKA (reference sequence). Trimming left V 5 bases short and J 5 bases short, with 12 bases between. This chain's CDR3 is CSASDRGYGYTF. DNA of the CDR3: TGCAGTGCTTCGGACAGAGGTTATGGCTACACCTTC.

This chain joins TRBV18 and TRBJ2-7; unclear D gene. V was pared by 5 bases and J by 3 bases, with 17 bases between. The germline V gene encodes CDR1 KGHSH and CDR2 LQKENI. CDR3 size: 15 residues. The CDR3 nucleotides are TGTGCCAGCTCAGCAGGCCCCCATAGAAACTACGAGCAGTACGTC. It translates to CASSAGPHRNYEQYV.

This clonotype was recorded many times. The chain carries TRBV7-2 and TRBJ1-5, with 10 positions matching TRBD1. The V gene's germline CDR1 is SGHTA and CDR2 FQGNSA. Trimming at V came to 4 bases and at J to 6 bases, leaving 6 bases not matched to a gene. The CDR3 has 15 amino acids. The CDR3 here is CASSYDRGLGQPQHF. Here the CDR3 DNA reads TGTGCCAGCAGCTATGACAGGGGGCTTGGTCAGCCCCAGCATTTT.

This clonotype has a handful of counts. V and J are TRBV4-1 and TRBJ2-3; 7 bases match TRBD2. The V gene's germline CDR1 is MGHRA and CDR2 YSYEKL. The CDR3 runs 19 residues. The J segment lost 1 base and the V segment lost 1 base, leaving 14 bases of the junction unmatched. In DNA, the CDR3 is TGCGCCAGCAGCCAAGGGGGACTATCCGGATGGATGGGCACAGATACGCAGTATTTT. Translation: CASSQGGLSGWMGTDTQYF.

This clonotype has only a few counts. The chain couples TRBV28 to TRBJ2-7, with D perhaps matching TRBD1 (6 bases). The germline V gene has CDR1 MDHEN and CDR2 SYDVKM. This CDR3 has 14 residues. Between the trimmed V and J ends, which lost 3 bases and 2 bases, there was a span of 11 bases. The CDR3 loop reads CASSFWPGAYEQYF. The CDR3 region has the DNA TGTGCCAGCAGTTTTTGGCCAGGGGCCTACGAGCAGTACTTC.

This clonotype was seen more than once but under ten times. This rearrangement joins TRBV28 to TRBJ2-7, with 8 positions matching TRBD2. Germline V gene data show CDR1 as MDHEN and CDR2 as SYDVKM. Trimming took 3 bases from V and 2 from J; bases not matched to a gene: 6. This CDR3 comprises 15 residues. This CDR3 is CASSFGGGRPYEQYF. The CDR3 nucleotides read TGTGCCAGCAGTTTCGGGGGGGGCAGACCCTACGAGCAGTACTTC.

The genes are TRBV6-6 and TRBJ1-2; 9 bases line up with TRBD1. The ends lost 6 bases at V and 4 bases at J; junction bases unmatched: 9. The germline gives CDR1 MNHNY, CDR2 SVGAGI (reference sequence). CDR3 length equals 15 residues. In DNA, the CDR3 is TGTGCCAGCAGCGACTCGGTGACAGGGGGCTATGGCTACACCTTC. Its translation is CASSDSVTGGYGYTF.

V gene TRBV6-6 combines with J gene TRBJ2-1; tentatively, D is TRBD2 (5 bases). CDR1 and CDR2 (germline): MNHNY, SVGAGI (reference sequence). V was clipped by 2 bases and J by 0 bases, with 8 bases between them. The CDR3 has 15 amino acids. CDR3 sequence reads: CASSYEGLSYNEQFF. CDR3 nucleotides: TGTGCCAGCAGTTACGAGGGCCTCTCCTACAATGAGCAGTTCTTC.

This chain joins TRBV6-8 and TRBJ1-1, with D perhaps TRBD1 (6 bases). V was trimmed by 1 base and J by 1 base, leaving 7 bases between them. This CDR3 comprises 14 residues. Germline-derived CDR1 and CDR2 are MNHGY and SAAAGT. For the CDR3, the DNA is TGTGCCAGCAGTTACTACAGGGCGAACACTGAAGCTTTCTTT. The encoded protein is CASSYYRANTEAFF.

This clonotype was seen a handful of times. V and J are TRBV7-2 and TRBJ2-2, with 9 bases fitting TRBD2. This CDR3 is 15 amino acids long. Germline CDR1 SGHTA, CDR2 FQGNSA. The J segment lost 6 bases and the V segment lost 6 bases, leaving 8 bases of the junction unmatched. The CDR3 loop reads CASRGGTSLPGELFF. CDR3 nucleotide sequence: TGTGCCAGCAGGGGCGGGACTAGCCTTCCCGGGGAGCTGTTTTTT.

The chain carries TRBV20-1 and TRBJ1-5, with 7 nucleotides matching TRBD1. The V gene's germline CDR1 is DFQATT and CDR2 SNEGSKA (reference sequence). V lost 6 bases, J lost 5 bases, and 13 bases stayed unmatched. The CDR3 contains 15 residues. The CDR3 loop is CSAGRDRSRDQPQHF. The CDR3 DNA reads as TGCAGTGCCGGCCGGGACAGAAGCAGAGATCAGCCCCAGCATTTT.

This sequence joins TRBV6-2 or TRBV6-3 and TRBJ2-1; 9 bases agree with TRBD1. J lost 6 bases, V lost 6 bases, and 12 bases had no gene match. CDR3 length equals 16 residues. Germline values: CDR1 MNHEY, CDR2 SVGEGT. In DNA form, the CDR3 reads TGTGCCAGCAGCCTTAGGGGACAGGGTGGCGGCAATGAGCAGTTCTTC. This encodes CASSLRGQGGGNEQFF.

At least ten counts were recorded for this clonotype. The genes are TRBV7-8 and TRBJ1-5; the D is unclear. Germline V CDR1 and CDR2: SGHVS, FQNEAQ. V shed 1 base and J shed 11 bases, with 6 bases lying between them. CDR3 length: 11 residues. The DNA of the CDR3 is TGTGCCAGCAGCTTAGGCGGGGCCCAGCATTTT. Amino acids: CASSLGGAQHF.

This clonotype has just a few counts. The genes are TRBV7-2 and TRBJ1-6; no reliable D call. Germline lookup yields CDR1 SGHTA and CDR2 FQGNSA. V shed 6 bases and J shed 3 bases, with 15 bases lying between them. This CDR3 is built from 16 residues. The CDR3 spells CASRGAEQSYNSPLHF. The CDR3 bases are TGTGCCAGCAGGGGTGCCGAACAGAGCTATAATTCACCCCTCCACTTT.

The chain carries TRBV4-1 and TRBJ2-1; no clear D gene. Trimming left V 4 bases short and J 0 bases short, with 13 bases between. CDR3 length equals 16 residues. Germline loops: CDR1 MGHRA, CDR2 YSYEKL. CDR3 amino acids: CASSLRAEVSYNEQFF. The CDR3 DNA reads as TGCGCCAGCAGCCTACGAGCAGAAGTCTCCTACAATGAGCAGTTCTTC.

This chain joins TRBV19 and TRBJ2-7; D assignment may be TRBD1 or TRBD2 (5 bases each). This CDR3 spans 14 amino acids. Germline CDR1 LNHDA, CDR2 SQIVND (reference sequence). V lost 6 bases to trimming and J lost 7 bases, with 19 bases between them. CDR3 in amino acids: CASSRGRDLREQYF. The CDR3 DNA sequence: TGTGCCAGTAGCCGTGGACGGGACCTACGAGAGCAGTACTTC.

This clonotype appeared many times. The rearrangement uses TRBV7-2 and TRBJ1-5; TRBD1 matches 8 bases. V dropped 6 bases and J dropped 6; count of bases not matched to a gene: 4. CDR3 length equals 13 residues. CDR1 and CDR2 (germline): SGHTA, FQGNSA. CDR3 sequence: CASSDRGGQPQHF. CDR3 DNA sequence: TGTGCCAGCAGTGACAGGGGAGGTCAGCCCCAGCATTTT.

Points on this clonotype: This CDR3 fails to terminate in the conserved phenylalanine or tryptophan, so it likely reflects a read error. The chain employs TRBV7-2 and TRBJ2-5; D is undetermined. The CDR3 length is 14 residues. Germline CDR1 SGHTA, CDR2 FQGNSA. Deletions cut 6 bases from V and 2 bases from J, with 13 bases between. CDR3 nucleotides: TGTGCCAGCAGTCCGCTCTACTCACAAGAGACCCAGTACTCC. It encodes CASSPLYSQETQYS.

This clonotype showed up many times. The chain is built from TRBV18 and TRBJ1-1; weak D call: TRBD1 (5 bases). Trimming took 1 base from V and 3 from J, leaving 15 bases between them. CDR1 KGHSH and CDR2 LQKENI come from the germline V gene. The CDR3 consists of 16 residues. As DNA, the CDR3 is TGTGCCAGCTCACCACTTGATATCGGGGGATACACTGAAGCTTTCTTT. Translating it yields CASSPLDIGGYTEAFF.